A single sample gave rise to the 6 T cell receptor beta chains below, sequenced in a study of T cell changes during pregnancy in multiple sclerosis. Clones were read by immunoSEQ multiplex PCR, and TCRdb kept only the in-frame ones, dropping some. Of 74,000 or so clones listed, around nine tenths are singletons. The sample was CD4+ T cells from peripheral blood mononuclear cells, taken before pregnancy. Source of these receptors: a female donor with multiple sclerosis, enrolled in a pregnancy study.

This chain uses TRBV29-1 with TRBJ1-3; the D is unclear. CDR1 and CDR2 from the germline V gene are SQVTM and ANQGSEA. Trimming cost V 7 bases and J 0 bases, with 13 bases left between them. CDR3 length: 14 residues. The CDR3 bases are TGCAGCGCCACGACGCCGGGCTCTGGAAACACCATATATTTT. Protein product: CSATTPGSGNTIYF.

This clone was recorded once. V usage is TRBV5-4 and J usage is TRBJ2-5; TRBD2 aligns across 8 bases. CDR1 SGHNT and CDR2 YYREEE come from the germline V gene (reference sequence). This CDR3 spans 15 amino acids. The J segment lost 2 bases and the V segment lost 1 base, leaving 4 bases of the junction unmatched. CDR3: CASSLTGGAQETQYF. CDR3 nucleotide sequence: TGTGCCAGCAGCTTGACGGGGGGGGCACAAGAGACCCAGTACTTC.

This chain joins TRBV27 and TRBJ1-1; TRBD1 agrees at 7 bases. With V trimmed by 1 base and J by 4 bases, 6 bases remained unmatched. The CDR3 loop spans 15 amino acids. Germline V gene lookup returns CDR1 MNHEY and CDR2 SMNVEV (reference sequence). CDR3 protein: CASSLFGTAGTEAFF. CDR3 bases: TGTGCCAGCAGTTTATTCGGGACAGCAGGCACTGAAGCTTTCTTT.

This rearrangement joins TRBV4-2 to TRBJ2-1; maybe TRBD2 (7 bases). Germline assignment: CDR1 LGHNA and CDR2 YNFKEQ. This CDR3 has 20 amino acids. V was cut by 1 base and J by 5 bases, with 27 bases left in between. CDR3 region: CASSQVGRRGLLQWNNEQFF. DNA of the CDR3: TGTGCCAGCAGCCAAGTTGGGCGGCGGGGGCTCCTCCAATGGAACAATGAGCAGTTCTTC.

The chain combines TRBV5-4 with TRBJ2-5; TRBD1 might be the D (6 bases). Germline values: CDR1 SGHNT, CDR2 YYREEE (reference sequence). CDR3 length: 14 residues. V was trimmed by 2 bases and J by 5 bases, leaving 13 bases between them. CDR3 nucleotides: TGTGCCAGCAGCTTTCAGGGGTTAGGGGAGACCCAGTACTTC. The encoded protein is CASSFQGLGETQYF.

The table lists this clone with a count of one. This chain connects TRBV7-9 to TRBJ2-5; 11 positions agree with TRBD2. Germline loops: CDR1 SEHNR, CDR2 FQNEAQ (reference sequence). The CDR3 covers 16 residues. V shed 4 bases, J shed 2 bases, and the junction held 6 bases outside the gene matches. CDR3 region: CASSYLAGGLQETQYF. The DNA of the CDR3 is TGTGCCAGCAGCTACCTAGCGGGGGGTCTTCAAGAGACCCAGTACTTC.